The 11 T cell receptor beta chains in this list originate from one sample, sequenced in a study of CD8+ T cells in alopecia areata. cDNA prepared by RNA extraction and subsequent reverse transcription served as the template for sequencing. The table came from immunoSEQ multiplex PCR; TCRdb's copy has only in-frame clones and leaves some out. The profile shows about 200,000 clones, 60% to 70% of them singletons. Treatment here: oral pan-JAK inhibitor, 5-10 mg twice daily. This sample comprised CD4+ T cells sorted from blood, obtained at week 4, from a patient treated with tofacitinib. Receptors were obtained from a human donor with alopecia areata.

The chain joins TRBV7-2 to TRBJ2-3; TRBD2 aligns across 9 bases. Per the germline V gene, CDR1 is SGHTA and CDR2 is FQGNSA. This CDR3 is built from 18 residues. V lost 5 bases to trimming and J lost 8 bases; unmatched junction nucleotides: 20. The CDR3 nucleotides are TGTGCCAGCAGCCTGGGGACTAGCCAAGCACCAGGGAGGGTTACGCAGTATTTT. Residues: CASSLGTSQAPGRVTQYF.

The genes are TRBV30 and TRBJ2-5, with D possibly TRBD1 on 5 matching bases. Trimming pared 8 bases from V and 5 bases from J, leaving 12 bases between. CDR3 length: 11 residues. Germline CDR1 is GTSNPN and CDR2 is SVGIG (reference sequence). The CDR3 is CAGRVGETQYF. The DNA of the CDR3 is TGTGCCGGCAGGGTTGGGGAGACCCAGTACTTC.

The chain has TRBV27 and TRBJ1-2; possible D gene TRBD1, 6 bases. CDR1 is MNHEY, CDR2 SMNVEV, per germline (reference sequence). CDR3 size: 14 residues. V lost 3 bases, J lost 8 bases, and 16 bases lay in between. CDR3 DNA: TGTGCCAGCAGTTTTTGGGGGGGCGAGGGCGGCTACACCTTC. Translation gives CASSFWGGEGGYTF.

The chain uses TRBV30 and TRBJ2-3, with D perhaps TRBD2 (5 bases). The germline V and J ends were trimmed by 3 bases and 0 bases, with 7 bases remaining between them. CDR3 length equals 13 residues. The germline V gene has CDR1 GTSNPN and CDR2 SVGIG (reference sequence). CDR3 nucleotide sequence: TGTGCCTGGAGCCGAGGGAGCACAGATACGCAGTATTTT. It encodes CAWSRGSTDTQYF.

The chain is built from TRBV18 and TRBJ2-7, with a possible D match to TRBD2 (5 bases). Germline V gene lookup returns CDR1 KGHSH and CDR2 LQKENI. The CDR3 is made up of 14 amino acids. V was trimmed by 0 bases and J by 3 bases, leaving 9 bases between them. This CDR3 is CASSPPFEGYEQYF. CDR3 DNA sequence: TGTGCCAGCTCACCACCCTTTGAGGGCTACGAGCAGTACTTC.

This clone was counted only a few times. The rearrangement uses TRBV10-3 and TRBJ2-1, with D possibly being TRBD2 (5 bases). CDR1 and CDR2 from the germline V gene are ENHRY and SYGVKD. The CDR3 extends over 11 amino acids. The V end lost 9 bases, the J end lost 9 bases, and 12 bases lay between the germline ends. The CDR3, as DNA: TGTGCCATTCAGGAGGAGGTTGAGCAGTTCTTC. Its protein product is CAIQEEVEQFF.

The chain uses TRBV2 and TRBJ1-2, with TRBD1 as a possible D gene (6 bases). CDR3 length equals 14 residues. V lost 5 bases, J lost 4 bases, and 14 bases lay in between. Germline lookup yields CDR1 SNHLY and CDR2 FYNNEI. Here the CDR3 DNA reads TGTGCCAGCAGTAGCCAGGGGCTCTCCTATGGCTACACCTTC. Translating gives CASSSQGLSYGYTF.

Only a few counts were recorded for this clone. The CDR3 nucleotides are TGTGCCAGCACCATTCCCGGACTAGCGGGGGGGACGAACACCGGGGAGCTGTTTTTT. Protein sequence: CASTIPGLAGGTNTGELFF. The V and J genes are TRBV28 and TRBJ2-2, with 15 bases that match TRBD2. J was trimmed by 0 bases and V by 7 bases; bases with no gene match: 9. The CDR3 is made up of 19 amino acids. CDR1 is MDHEN and CDR2 is SYDVKM in the germline V gene.

The chain employs TRBV6-5 and TRBJ1-5; possible D gene TRBD1, 6 bases. Trimming shortened V by 8 bases and J by 6 bases, and 14 bases separated the two germline ends. Germline CDR1 reads MNHEY; CDR2 reads SVGAGI. The CDR3 has 13 residues. The CDR3 sequence is CASFRGAGQPQHF. CDR3 in DNA: TGTGCCAGCTTCAGGGGAGCGGGTCAGCCCCAGCATTTT.

V usage is TRBV19 and J usage is TRBJ2-5; D is perhaps TRBD1 (6 bases). V was shortened by 5 bases and J by 0 bases, with 19 bases between the two germline ends. The CDR3 is made up of 17 amino acids. Germline V gene data show CDR1 as LNHDA and CDR2 as SQIVND (reference sequence). CDR3: CASSLFRTVLYQETQYF. The CDR3 DNA sequence: TGTGCCAGTAGTCTATTCCGGACAGTGCTGTACCAAGAGACCCAGTACTTC.

The rearrangement links TRBV30 to TRBJ2-5; possible D gene TRBD1, 6 bases. V shed 3 bases and J shed 3 bases, with 17 bases lying between them. The germline gives CDR1 GTSNPN, CDR2 SVGIG (reference sequence). CDR3 length: 15 amino acids. CDR3 in DNA: TGTGCCTGGAGGAGAGGGTACAGGGCTGAAGAGACCCAGTACTTC. Translation gives CAWRRGYRAEETQYF.